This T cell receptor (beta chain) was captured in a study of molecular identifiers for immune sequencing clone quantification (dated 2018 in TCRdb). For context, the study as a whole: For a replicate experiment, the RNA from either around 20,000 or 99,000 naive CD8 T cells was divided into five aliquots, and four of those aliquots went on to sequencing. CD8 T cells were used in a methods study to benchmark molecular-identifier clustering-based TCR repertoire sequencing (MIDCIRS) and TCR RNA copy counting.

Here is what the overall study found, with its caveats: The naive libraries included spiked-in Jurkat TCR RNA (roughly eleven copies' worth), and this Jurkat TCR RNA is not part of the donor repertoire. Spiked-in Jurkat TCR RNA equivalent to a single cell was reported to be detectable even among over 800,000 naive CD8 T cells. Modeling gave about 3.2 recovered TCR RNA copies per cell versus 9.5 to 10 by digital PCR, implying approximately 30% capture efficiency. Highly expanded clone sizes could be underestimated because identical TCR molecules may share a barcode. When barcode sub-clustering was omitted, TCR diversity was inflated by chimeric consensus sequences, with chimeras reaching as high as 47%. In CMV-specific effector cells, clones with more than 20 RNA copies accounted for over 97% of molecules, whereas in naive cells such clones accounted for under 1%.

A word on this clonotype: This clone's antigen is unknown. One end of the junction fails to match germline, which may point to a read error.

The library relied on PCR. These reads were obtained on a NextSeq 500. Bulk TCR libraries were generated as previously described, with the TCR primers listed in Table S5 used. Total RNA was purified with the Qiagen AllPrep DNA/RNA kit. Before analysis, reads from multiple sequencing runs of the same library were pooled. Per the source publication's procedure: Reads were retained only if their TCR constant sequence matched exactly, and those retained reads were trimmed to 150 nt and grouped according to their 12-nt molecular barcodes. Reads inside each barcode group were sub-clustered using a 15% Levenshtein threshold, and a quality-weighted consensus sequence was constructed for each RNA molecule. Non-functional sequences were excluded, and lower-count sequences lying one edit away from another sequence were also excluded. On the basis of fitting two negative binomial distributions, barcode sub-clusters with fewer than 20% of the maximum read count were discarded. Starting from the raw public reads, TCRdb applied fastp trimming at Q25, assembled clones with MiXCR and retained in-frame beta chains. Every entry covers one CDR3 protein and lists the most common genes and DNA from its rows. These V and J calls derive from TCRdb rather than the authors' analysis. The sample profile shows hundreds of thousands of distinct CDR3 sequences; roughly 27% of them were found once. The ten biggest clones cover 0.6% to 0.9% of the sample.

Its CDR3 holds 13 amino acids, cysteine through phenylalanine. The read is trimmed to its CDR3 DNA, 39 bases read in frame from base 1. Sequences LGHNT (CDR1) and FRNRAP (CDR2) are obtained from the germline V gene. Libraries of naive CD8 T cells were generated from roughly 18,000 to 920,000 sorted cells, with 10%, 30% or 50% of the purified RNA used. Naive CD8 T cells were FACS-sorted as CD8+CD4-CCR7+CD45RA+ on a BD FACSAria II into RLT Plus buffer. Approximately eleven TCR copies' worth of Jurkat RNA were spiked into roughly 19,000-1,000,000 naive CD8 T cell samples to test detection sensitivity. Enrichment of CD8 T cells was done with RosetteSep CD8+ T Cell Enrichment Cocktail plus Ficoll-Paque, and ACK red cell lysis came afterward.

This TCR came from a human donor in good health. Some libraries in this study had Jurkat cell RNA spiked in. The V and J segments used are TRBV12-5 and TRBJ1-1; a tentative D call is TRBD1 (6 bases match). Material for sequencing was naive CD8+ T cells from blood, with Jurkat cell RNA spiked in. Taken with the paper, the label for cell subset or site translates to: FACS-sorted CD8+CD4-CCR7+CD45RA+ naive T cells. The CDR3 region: CASGPQDRTAAFF. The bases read TGTGCTAGTGGCCCCCAGGACAGAACTGCAGCTTTCTTT.